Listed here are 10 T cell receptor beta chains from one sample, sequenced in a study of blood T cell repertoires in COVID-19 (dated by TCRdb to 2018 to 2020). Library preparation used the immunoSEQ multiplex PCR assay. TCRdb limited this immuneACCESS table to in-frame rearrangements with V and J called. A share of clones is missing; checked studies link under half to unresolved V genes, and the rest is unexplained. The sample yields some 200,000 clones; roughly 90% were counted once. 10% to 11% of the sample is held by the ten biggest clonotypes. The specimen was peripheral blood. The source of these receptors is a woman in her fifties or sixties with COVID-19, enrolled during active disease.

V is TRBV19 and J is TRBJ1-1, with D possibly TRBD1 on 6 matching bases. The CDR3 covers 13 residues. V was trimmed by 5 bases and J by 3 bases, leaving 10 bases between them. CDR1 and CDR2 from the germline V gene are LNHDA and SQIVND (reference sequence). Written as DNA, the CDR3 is TGTGCCAGTAGTGGGGACACTTACACTGAAGCTTTCTTT. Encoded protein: CASSGDTYTEAFF.

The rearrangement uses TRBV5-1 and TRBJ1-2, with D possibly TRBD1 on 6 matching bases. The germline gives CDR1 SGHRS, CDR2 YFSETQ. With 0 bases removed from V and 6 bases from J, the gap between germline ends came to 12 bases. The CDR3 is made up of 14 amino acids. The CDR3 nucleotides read TGCGCCAGCAGCTTGGGGGGGCCGGCAAATGGCTACACCTTC. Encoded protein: CASSLGGPANGYTF.

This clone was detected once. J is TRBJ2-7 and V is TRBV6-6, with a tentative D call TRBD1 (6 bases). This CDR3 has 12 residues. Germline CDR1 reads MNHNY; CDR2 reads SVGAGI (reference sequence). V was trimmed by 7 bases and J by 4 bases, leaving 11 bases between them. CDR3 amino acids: CASNAGAYEQYF. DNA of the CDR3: TGTGCCAGCAATGCAGGGGCTTACGAGCAGTACTTC.

CDR3 nucleotide sequence: TGTGCCAGCAGCCCCGGGCAAGGGGGGACCCAGTACTTC. Its translation: CASSPGQGGTQYF. The rearrangement links TRBV12-3 or TRBV12-4 to TRBJ2-5, with D tentatively TRBD1 (6 bases). The CDR3 totals 13 residues. Trimming took off 6 bases at V and 7 bases at J, with 15 bases between the two ends.

The CDR3 here is CASSLSLGGGSTDTQYF. The CDR3 DNA sequence: TGTGCCAGCAGCCTATCATTGGGGGGGGGATCCACAGATACGCAGTATTTT. The V gene is TRBV11-3, the J gene TRBJ2-3; 7 bases align to TRBD2. CDR1 and CDR2 (germline): SGHNT, YENEEA. V shed 5 bases and J 2 bases; nucleotides not matched to a gene: 13. This CDR3 is 17 amino acids long.

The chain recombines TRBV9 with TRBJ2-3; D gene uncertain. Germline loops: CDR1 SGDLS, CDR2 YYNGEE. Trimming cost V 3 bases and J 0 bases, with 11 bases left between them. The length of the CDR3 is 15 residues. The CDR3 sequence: CASSDRRLSTDTQYF. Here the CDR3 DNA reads TGTGCCAGCAGCGATCGGAGATTAAGCACAGATACGCAGTATTTT.

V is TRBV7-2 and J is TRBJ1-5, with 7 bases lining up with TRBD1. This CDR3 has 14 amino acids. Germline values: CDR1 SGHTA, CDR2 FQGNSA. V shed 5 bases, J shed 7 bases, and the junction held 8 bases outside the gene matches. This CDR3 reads CASSSRQGGQPQHF. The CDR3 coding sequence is TGTGCCAGCAGCAGCCGACAGGGCGGGCAGCCCCAGCATTTT.

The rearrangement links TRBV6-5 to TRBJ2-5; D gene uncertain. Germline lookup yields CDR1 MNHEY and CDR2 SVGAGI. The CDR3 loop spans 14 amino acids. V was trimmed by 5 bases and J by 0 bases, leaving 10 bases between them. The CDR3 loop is CASSRLLYQETQYF. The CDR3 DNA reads TGTGCCAGCAGTCGACTCCTGTACCAAGAGACCCAGTACTTC.

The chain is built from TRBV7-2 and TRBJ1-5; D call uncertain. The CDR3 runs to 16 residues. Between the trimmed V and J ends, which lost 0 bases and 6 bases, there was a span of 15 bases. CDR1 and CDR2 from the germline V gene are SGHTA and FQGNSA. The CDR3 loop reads CASSLALGRFGQPQHF. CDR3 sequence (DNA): TGTGCCAGCAGCTTAGCATTGGGGAGGTTTGGTCAGCCCCAGCATTTT.

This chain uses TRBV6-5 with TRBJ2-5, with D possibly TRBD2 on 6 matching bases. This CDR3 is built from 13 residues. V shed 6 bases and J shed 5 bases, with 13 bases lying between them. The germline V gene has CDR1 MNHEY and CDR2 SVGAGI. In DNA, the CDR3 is TGTGCCAGCAGAACGGGGGTCCGGGAGACCCAGTACTTC. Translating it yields CASRTGVRETQYF.